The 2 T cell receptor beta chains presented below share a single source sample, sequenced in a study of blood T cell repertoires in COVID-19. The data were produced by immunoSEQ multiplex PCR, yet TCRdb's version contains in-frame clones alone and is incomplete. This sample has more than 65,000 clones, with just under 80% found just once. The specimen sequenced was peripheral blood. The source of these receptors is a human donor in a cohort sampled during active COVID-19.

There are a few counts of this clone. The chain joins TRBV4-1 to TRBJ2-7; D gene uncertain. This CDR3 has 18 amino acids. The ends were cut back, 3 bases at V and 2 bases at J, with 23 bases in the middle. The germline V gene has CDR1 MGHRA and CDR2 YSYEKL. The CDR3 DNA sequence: TGCGCCAGCAGCCAGGATCCGAGTGAAGGCAGGAACACCTACGAGCAGTACTTC. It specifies CASSQDPSEGRNTYEQYF.

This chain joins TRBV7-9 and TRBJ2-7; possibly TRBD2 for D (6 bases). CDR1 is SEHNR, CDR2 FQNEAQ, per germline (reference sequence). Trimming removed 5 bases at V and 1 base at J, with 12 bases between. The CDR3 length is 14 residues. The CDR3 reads CASSRGILSYEQYF. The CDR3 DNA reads TGTGCCAGCAGCCGGGGGATCCTATCCTACGAGCAGTACTTC.